This record looks at one TCR beta chain sequence and its context. Its antigen is as yet unknown. cDNA serving as the sequencing template came from extracted, reverse transcribed RNA. Profiling relied on immunoSEQ multiplex PCR, and the TCRdb table lists in-frame clones only, not all of them. The repertoire consists of about 99,000 clones, with 80% to 90% occurring once and the leading ten covering around 10%. This CDR3 region has 15 residues. J was trimmed by 0 bases and V by 5 bases; bases with no gene match: 4. From germline, CDR1 is SGHNT and CDR2 YYREEE (reference sequence). Treatment meaning: oral pan-JAK inhibitor, 5-10 mg twice daily. Obtained from alopecia areata patients were lesional scalp punch biopsies along with peripheral blood. The data were taken from a study of CD8+ T cells in alopecia areata. The study, taken as a whole, reports: In scalp samples, resident alphabeta T cells of normal skin are also sequenced. Significant decreases in scalp clonality and expanded CD8+ clones followed tofacitinib treatment. An increase in clonality over normal scalp was evident in lesional scalp, especially alopecia totalis/universalis.

The sequencing here drew on CD8+ T cells sorted from blood, taken between weeks 30 and 35, from a patient treated with tofacitinib. The chain links TRBV5-4 to TRBJ2-1, with 8 nucleotides matching TRBD2. The receptor was isolated from a human donor with alopecia areata. CDR3 sequence: CASRERGSSYNEQFF. DNA for the CDR3: TGTGCCAGCAGGGAGCGGGGGAGCTCCTACAATGAGCAGTTCTTC.